This T cell receptor beta chain comes out of a study of CD8 T cells in Susac syndrome. Germline lookup yields CDR1 SNHLY and CDR2 FYNNEI. Trimming pared 6 bases from V and 9 bases from J, leaving 15 bases between. CDR3 length: 13 residues. Random hexamers primed reverse transcription of about 0.45 to 1 ug RNA. Via MiXCR, TCRdb re-called the immunoSEQ multiplex PCR reads, giving one row per CDR3 protein. The sample lists approximately 220,000 distinct CDR3 sequences, about 95% seen once, with 0.082% in the top ten. Sequenced material: CD4+ T cells from PBMCs. The source is a human donor with multiple sclerosis. The chain couples TRBV2 to TRBJ2-1, with D possibly matching TRBD1 (6 bases). CDR3 in amino acids: CASRSVGGGEQFF. CDR3 nucleotide sequence: TGTGCCAGCAGGAGCGTAGGGGGTGGTGAGCAGTTCTTC.